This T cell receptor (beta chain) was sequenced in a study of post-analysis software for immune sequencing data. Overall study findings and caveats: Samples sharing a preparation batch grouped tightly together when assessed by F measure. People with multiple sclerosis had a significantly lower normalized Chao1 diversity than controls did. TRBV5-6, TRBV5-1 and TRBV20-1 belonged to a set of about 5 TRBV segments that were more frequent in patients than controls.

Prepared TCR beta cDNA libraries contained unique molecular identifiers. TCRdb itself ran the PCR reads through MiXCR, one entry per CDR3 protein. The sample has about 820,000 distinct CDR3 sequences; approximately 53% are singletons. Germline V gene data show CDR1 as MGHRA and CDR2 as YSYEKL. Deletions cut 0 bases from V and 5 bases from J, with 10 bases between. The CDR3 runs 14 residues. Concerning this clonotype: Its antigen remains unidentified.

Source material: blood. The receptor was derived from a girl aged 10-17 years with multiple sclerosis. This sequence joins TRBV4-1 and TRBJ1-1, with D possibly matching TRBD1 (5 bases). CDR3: CASSQDSGGTEAFF. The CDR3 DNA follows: TGCGCCAGCAGCCAAGATTCCGGGGGGACTGAAGCTTTCTTT.